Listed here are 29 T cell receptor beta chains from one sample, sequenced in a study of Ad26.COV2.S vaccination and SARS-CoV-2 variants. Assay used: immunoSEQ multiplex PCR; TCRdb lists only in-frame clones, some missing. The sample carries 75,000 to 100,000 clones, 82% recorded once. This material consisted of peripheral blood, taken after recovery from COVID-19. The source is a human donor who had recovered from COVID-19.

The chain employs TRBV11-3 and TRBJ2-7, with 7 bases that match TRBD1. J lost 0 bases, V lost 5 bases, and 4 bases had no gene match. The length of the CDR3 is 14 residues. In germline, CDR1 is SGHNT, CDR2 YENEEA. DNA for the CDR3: TGTGCCAGCAGCCAGGGACAGAGCTCCTACGAGCAGTACTTC. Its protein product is CASSQGQSSYEQYF.

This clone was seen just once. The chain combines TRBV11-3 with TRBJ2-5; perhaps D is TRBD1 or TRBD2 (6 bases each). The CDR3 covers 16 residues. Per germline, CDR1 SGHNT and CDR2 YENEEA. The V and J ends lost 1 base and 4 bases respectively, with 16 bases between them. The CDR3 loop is CASSLGSRGGGETQYF. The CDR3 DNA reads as TGTGCCAGCAGCTTAGGTAGCAGGGGAGGTGGAGAGACCCAGTACTTC.

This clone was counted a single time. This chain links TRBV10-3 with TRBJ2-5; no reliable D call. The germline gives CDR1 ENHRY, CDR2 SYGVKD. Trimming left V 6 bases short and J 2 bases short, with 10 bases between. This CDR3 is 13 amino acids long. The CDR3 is CAISLGGQETQYF. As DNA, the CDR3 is TGTGCCATCAGCCTCGGTGGACAAGAGACCCAGTACTTC.

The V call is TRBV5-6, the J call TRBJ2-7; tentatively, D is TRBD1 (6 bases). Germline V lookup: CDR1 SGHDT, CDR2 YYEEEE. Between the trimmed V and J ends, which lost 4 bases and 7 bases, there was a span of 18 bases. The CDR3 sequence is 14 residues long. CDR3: CASSPGQSWREQYF. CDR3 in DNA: TGTGCCAGCAGCCCCGGACAGTCTTGGCGGGAGCAGTACTTC.

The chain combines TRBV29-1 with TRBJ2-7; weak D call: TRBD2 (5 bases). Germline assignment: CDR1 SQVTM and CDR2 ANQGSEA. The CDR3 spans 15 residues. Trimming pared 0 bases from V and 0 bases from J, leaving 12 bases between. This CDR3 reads CSVEDVAEASYEQYF. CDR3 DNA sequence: TGCAGCGTTGAAGATGTCGCGGAGGCCTCCTACGAGCAGTACTTC.

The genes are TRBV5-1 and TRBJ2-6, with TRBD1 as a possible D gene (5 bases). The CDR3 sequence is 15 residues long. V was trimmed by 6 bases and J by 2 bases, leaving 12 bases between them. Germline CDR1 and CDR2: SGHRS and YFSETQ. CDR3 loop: CASTDRGAGANVLTF. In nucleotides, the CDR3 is TGCGCCAGCACCGATAGGGGCGCTGGGGCCAACGTCCTGACTTTC.

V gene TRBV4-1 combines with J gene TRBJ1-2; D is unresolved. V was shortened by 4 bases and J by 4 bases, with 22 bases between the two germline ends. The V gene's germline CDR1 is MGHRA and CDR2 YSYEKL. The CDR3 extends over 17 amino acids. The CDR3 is CASSPDPGILAGYGYTF. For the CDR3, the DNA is TGCGCCAGCAGCCCCGACCCTGGGATCCTAGCCGGCTATGGCTACACCTTC.

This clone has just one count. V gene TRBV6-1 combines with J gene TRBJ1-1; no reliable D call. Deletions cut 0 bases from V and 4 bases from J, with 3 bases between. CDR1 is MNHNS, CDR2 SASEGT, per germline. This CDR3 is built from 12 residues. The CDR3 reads CASSEAATEAFF. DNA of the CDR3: TGTGCCAGCAGTGAAGCCGCCACTGAAGCTTTCTTT.

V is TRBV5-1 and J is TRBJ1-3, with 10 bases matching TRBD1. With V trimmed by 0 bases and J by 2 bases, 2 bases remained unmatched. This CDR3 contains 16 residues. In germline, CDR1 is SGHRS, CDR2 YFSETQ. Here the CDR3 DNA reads TGCGCCAGCAGCTTGGCAGGGACAGGGGCTGGAAACACCATATATTTT. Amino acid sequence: CASSLAGTGAGNTIYF.

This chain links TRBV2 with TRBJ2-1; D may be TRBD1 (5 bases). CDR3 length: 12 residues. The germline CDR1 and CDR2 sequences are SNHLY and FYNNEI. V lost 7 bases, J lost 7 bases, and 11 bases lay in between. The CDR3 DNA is TGTGCCAGCATGTTGGGGCCTAATGAGCAGTTCTTC. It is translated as CASMLGPNEQFF.

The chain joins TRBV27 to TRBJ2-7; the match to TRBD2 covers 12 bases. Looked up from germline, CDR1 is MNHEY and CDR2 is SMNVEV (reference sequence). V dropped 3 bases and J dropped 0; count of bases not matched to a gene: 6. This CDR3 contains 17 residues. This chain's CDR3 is CASSFTSGGPGSYEQYF. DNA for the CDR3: TGTGCCAGCAGTTTCACTAGCGGGGGGCCTGGCTCCTACGAGCAGTACTTC.

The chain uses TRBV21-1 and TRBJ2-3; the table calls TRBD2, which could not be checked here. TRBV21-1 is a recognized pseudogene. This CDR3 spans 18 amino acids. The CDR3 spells CASSALDDWTRFTDTQYF. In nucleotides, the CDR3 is TGTGCCAGCAGCGCCCTCGACGATTGGACTAGATTCACAGATACGCAGTATTTT.

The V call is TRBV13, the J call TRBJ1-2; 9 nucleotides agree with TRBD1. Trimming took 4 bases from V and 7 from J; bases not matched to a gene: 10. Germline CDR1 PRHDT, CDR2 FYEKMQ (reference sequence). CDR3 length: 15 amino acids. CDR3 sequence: CASSSSAGQGSGYTF. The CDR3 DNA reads TGTGCCAGCAGCTCTTCCGCTGGACAGGGGTCTGGCTACACCTTC.

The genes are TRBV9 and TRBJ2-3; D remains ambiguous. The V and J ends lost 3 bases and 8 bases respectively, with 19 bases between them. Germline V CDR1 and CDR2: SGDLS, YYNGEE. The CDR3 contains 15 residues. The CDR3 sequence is CASSEKARDGTTQYF. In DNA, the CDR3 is TGTGCCAGCAGCGAGAAAGCCCGAGATGGTACTACGCAGTATTTT. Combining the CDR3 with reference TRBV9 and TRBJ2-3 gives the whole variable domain DSGVTQTPKHLITATGQRVTLRCSPRSGDLSVYWYQQSLDQGLQFLIQYYNGEERAKGNILERFSAQQFPDLHSELNLSSLELGDSALYFCASSEKARDGTTQYFGPGTRLTVL.

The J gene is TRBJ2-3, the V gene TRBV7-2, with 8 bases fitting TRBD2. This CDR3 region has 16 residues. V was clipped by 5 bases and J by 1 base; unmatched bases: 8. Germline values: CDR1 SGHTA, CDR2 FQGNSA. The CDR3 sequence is CASSPRLARGTDTQYF. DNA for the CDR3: TGTGCCAGCAGCCCCAGACTAGCGCGAGGCACAGATACGCAGTATTTT.

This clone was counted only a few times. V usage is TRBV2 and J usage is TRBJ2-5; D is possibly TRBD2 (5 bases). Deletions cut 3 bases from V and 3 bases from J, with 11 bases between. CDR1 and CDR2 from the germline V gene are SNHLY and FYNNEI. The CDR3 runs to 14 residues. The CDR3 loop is CASSDSQAEETQYF. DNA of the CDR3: TGTGCCAGCAGTGATAGTCAAGCGGAAGAGACCCAGTACTTC.

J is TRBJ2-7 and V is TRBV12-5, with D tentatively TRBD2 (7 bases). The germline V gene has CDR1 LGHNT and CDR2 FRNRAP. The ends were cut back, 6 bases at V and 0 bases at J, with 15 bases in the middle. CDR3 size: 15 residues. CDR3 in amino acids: CASGGERDTSYEQYF. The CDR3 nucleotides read TGTGCTAGTGGGGGGGAGCGGGACACCTCCTACGAGCAGTACTTC.

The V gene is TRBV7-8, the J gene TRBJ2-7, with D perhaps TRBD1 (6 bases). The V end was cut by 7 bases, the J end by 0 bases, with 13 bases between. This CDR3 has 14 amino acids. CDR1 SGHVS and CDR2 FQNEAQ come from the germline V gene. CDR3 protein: CASTPGDNSYEQYF. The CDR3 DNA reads TGTGCCAGCACCCCTGGGGACAACTCCTACGAGCAGTACTTC. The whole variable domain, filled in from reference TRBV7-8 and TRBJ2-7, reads GAGVSQSPRYKVAKRGQDVALRCDPISGHVSLFWYQQALGQGPEFLTYFQNEAQLDKSGLPSDRFFAERPEGSVSTLKIQRTQQEDSAVYLCASTPGDNSYEQYFGPGTRLTVT.

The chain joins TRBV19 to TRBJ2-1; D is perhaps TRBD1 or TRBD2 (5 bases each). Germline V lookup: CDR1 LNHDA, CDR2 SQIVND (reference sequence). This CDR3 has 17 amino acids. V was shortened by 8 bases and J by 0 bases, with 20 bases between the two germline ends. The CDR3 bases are TGTGCCAGTTCATATAGGGGATGGGAGATCTCCTACAATGAGCAGTTCTTC. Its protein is CASSYRGWEISYNEQFF. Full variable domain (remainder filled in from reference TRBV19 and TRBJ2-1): DGGITQSPKYLFRKEGQNVTLSCEQNLNHDAMYWYRQDPGQGLRLIYYSQIVNDFQKGDIAEGYSVSREKKESFPLTVTSAQKNPTAFYLCASSYRGWEISYNEQFFGPGTRLTVL.

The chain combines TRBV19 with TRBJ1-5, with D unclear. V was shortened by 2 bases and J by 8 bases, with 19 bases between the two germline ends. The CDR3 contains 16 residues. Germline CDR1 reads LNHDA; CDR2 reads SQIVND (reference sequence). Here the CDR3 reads CASSIQSPFGWKPQHF. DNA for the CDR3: TGTGCCAGTAGTATACAGAGCCCCTTTGGATGGAAGCCCCAGCATTTT.

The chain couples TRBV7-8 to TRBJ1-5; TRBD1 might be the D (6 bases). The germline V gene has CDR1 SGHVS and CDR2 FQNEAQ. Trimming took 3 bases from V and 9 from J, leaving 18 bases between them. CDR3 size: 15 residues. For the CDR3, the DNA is TGTGCCAGCAGCTTCGCCGCGGGGGCCCCGCGGCCCCAGCATTTT. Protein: CASSFAAGAPRPQHF.

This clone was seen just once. The DNA for the CDR3 is TGTGCCAGCAGTTTGGTGGACAGCACCAATCAGCCCCAGCATTTT. As protein: CASSLVDSTNQPQHF. The chain joins TRBV28 to TRBJ1-5; D might be TRBD1 (6 bases). CDR3 length: 15 amino acids. Germline CDR1 is MDHEN and CDR2 is SYDVKM. V shed 3 bases and J shed 3 bases, with 12 bases lying between them.

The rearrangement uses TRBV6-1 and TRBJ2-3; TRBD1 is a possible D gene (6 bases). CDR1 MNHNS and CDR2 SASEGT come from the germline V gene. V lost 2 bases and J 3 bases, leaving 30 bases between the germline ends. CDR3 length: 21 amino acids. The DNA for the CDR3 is TGTGCCAGCAGTGAATATCTTTGGACAGACATCAATCGGTTCTCGACAGATACGCAGTATTTT. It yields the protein CASSEYLWTDINRFSTDTQYF.

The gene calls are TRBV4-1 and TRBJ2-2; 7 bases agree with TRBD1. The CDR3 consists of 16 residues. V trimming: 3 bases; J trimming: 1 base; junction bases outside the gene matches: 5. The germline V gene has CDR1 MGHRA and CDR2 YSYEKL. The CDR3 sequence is CASSHPRDRNTGELFF. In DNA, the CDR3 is TGCGCCAGCAGCCATCCCCGGGACAGGAACACCGGGGAGCTGTTTTTT.

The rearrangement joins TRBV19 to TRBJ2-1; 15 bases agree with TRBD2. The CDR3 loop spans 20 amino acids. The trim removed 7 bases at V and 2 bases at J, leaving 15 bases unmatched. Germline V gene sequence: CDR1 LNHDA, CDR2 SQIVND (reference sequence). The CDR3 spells CASKYEGLGLAGGPYNEQFF. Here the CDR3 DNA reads TGTGCCAGTAAATATGAGGGGTTGGGACTAGCGGGAGGTCCCTACAATGAGCAGTTCTTC.

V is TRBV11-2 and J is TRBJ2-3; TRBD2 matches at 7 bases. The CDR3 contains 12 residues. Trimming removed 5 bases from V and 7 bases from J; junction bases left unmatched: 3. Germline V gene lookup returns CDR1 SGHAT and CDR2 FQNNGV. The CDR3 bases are TGTGCCAGCAGCCCGCGGGGGAATACGCAGTATTTT. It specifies CASSPRGNTQYF.

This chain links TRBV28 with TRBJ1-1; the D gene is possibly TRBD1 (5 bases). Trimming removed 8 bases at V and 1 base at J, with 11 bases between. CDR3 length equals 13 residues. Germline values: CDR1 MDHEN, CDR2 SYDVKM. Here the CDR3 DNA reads TGTGCCAGCTTAGGGGCCCCGAACACTGAAGCTTTCTTT. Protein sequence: CASLGAPNTEAFF.

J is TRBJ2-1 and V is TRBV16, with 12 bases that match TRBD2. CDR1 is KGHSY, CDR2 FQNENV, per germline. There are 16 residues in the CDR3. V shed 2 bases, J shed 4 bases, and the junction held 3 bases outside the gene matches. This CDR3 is CASSQGLAGSYNEQFF. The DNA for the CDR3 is TGTGCCAGCAGCCAAGGACTAGCGGGATCGTACAATGAGCAGTTCTTC.

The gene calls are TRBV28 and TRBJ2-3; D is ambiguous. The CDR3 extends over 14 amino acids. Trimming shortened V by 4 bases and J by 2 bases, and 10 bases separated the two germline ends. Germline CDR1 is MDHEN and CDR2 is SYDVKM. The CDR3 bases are TGTGCCAGCAGTTCTAACACCAACACAGATACGCAGTATTTT. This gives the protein CASSSNTNTDTQYF. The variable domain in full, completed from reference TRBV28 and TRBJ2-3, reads DVKVTQSSRYLVKRTGEKVFLECVQDMDHENMFWYRQDPGLGLRLIYFSYDVKMKEKGDIPEGYSVSREKKERFSLILESASTNQTSMYLCASSSNTNTDTQYFGPGTRLTVL.